This T cell receptor beta chain was found in a study of CD8+ T cells in alopecia areata. Turning to the study itself: The study gave treated patients oral tofacitinib at 5 to 10 mg twice daily.

Treatment in this sample: oral pan-JAK inhibitor, 5-10 mg twice daily. Peripheral blood and lesional scalp punch biopsies were taken from alopecia areata patients. Per germline, CDR1 GTSNPN and CDR2 SVGIG (reference sequence). This CDR3 contains 14 residues. V was pared by 6 bases and J by 3 bases, with 18 bases between. Study-wide points: Researchers say the link of baseline CD8+ expansion to response remains uncertain, with one nonresponder.

cDNA reverse transcribed from extracted RNA served as the sequencing template. TCRdb's table, derived via immunoSEQ multiplex PCR, lists solely in-frame clones and lacks some. This sample has about 180,000 clones, with 45% to 60% found just once. Notes on this clone: What it binds is not known.

The sequence derives from a human donor with alopecia areata. V usage is TRBV30 and J usage is TRBJ2-7; tentative D call: TRBD1 (6 bases). The sequenced sample was CD8+ T cells sorted from blood, obtained around week 54, from a patient treated with tofacitinib. CDR3 in amino acids: CACIAVGALYEQYF. The CDR3 bases are TGTGCCTGCATTGCGGTGGGGGCTCTCTACGAGCAGTACTTC.